Each of the 29 T cell receptor beta chains below was sequenced from the same sample in a study of T cells in Graves' hyperthyroidism and ophthalmopathy. Researchers took RNA transcripts and amplified the TCR beta CDR3 regions from them. An initial round of RT-PCR targeting the TCR CDR3 relied on the HTBI primer set. TCRdb re-derived calls from the multiplex PCR reads in MiXCR, one entry per CDR3 protein. The sample lists approximately 520,000 distinct CDR3 sequences; around a quarter were seen once. What was sequenced was blood. The receptors were gathered from a woman in her thirties with Graves' ophthalmopathy.

There are many counts of this clonotype. The chain couples TRBV6-5 to TRBJ1-1, with TRBD1 as a possible D gene (5 bases). This CDR3 comprises 13 residues. Germline loops: CDR1 MNHEY, CDR2 SVGAGI. V was clipped by 0 bases and J by 4 bases, with 6 bases between them. The CDR3 spells CASSYSGPTEAFF. CDR3 sequence (DNA): TGTGCCAGCAGTTACTCGGGGCCCACTGAAGCTTTCTTT.

The sample holds many counts of this clonotype. J is TRBJ1-2 and V is TRBV10-3; 9 bases are a match to TRBD1. This CDR3 contains 16 residues. V shed 3 bases, J shed 7 bases, and the junction held 12 bases outside the gene matches. Germline CDR1 reads ENHRY; CDR2 reads SYGVKD. The CDR3 spells CAISETETGGLGGYTF. The CDR3 region has the DNA TGTGCCATCAGTGAAACGGAGACAGGGGGTTTGGGTGGCTACACCTTC.

CDR3 loop: CASSTGTAMNTEAFF. The CDR3 DNA follows: TGTGCCAGCAGTACCGGGACAGCGATGAACACTGAAGCTTTCTTT. This chain links TRBV6-1 with TRBJ1-1; 7 positions agree with TRBD1. V was clipped by 5 bases and J by 0 bases; unmatched bases: 6. This CDR3 region has 15 residues. CDR1 is MNHNS and CDR2 is SASEGT in the germline V gene.

This clonotype was detected ten times or more. The gene calls are TRBV6-1 and TRBJ1-5; no firm D call. Trimming left V 5 bases short and J 7 bases short, with 12 bases between. Germline CDR1 and CDR2: MNHNS and SASEGT. The CDR3 sequence is 13 residues long. The CDR3 is CASSPGAVQPQHF. The CDR3 nucleotides read TGTGCCAGCAGTCCCGGAGCGGTGCAGCCCCAGCATTTT.

This clonotype has a handful of counts. V and J are TRBV6-1 and TRBJ1-5; possibly TRBD1 for D (5 bases). The CDR3 is 14 amino acids. V lost 6 bases and J 3 bases, leaving 12 bases between the germline ends. Germline V lookup: CDR1 MNHNS, CDR2 SASEGT. The CDR3 loop reads CASSPGGTNQPQHF. In nucleotides, the CDR3 is TGTGCCAGCAGCCCCGGGGGGACCAATCAGCCCCAGCATTTT.

This clonotype was found many times. The CDR3 nucleotides read TGTGCCAGCAGTTTAGGGCCCGCCAACTCACCCCTCCACTTT. Its translation is CASSLGPANSPLHF. The chain combines TRBV28 with TRBJ1-6; D remains ambiguous. The germline CDR1 and CDR2 sequences are MDHEN and SYDVKM. V lost 2 bases to trimming and J lost 10 bases, with 12 bases between them. This CDR3 comprises 14 residues. Drawing the rest from reference TRBV28 and TRBJ1-6, the complete variable domain is DVKVTQSSRYLVKRTGEKVFLECVQDMDHENMFWYRQDPGLGLRLIYFSYDVKMKEKGDIPEGYSVSREKKERFSLILESASTNQTSMYLCASSLGPANSPLHFGNGTRLTVT.

The chain couples TRBV28 to TRBJ1-1; D is unclear. This CDR3 spans 16 amino acids. Germline CDR1 and CDR2: MDHEN and SYDVKM. Trimming cost V 5 bases and J 1 base, with 17 bases left between them. This CDR3 reads CASSILGRAQNTEAFF. The CDR3 nucleotides read TGTGCCAGCAGTATACTCGGGAGGGCGCAGAACACTGAAGCTTTCTTT.

In its sample, this clonotype was seen many times. The chain combines TRBV3-1 with TRBJ1-1; D is unclear. Germline values: CDR1 LGHDT, CDR2 YNNKEL (reference sequence). This CDR3 contains 15 residues. Trimming removed 1 base from V and 0 bases from J, with 9 bases in between. For the CDR3, the DNA is TGTGCCAGCAGCCAAGTCGCTGGGTTGAACACTGAAGCTTTCTTT. Protein: CASSQVAGLNTEAFF.

This clonotype was seen only a few times. The chain employs TRBV12-3 or TRBV12-4 and TRBJ2-7; weak D call: TRBD1 (6 bases). The CDR3 runs 15 residues. Trimming left V 3 bases short and J 0 bases short, with 12 bases between. This CDR3 is CASSFGRGHSYEQYF. DNA of the CDR3: TGTGCCAGCAGTTTTGGCAGGGGCCACTCCTACGAGCAGTACTTC.

In this sample, this clonotype turned up many times. This rearrangement joins TRBV7-6 to TRBJ1-1; D is undetermined. CDR1 SGHVS and CDR2 FNYEAQ come from the germline V gene. This CDR3 is 14 amino acids long. V gave up 5 bases and J gave up 0 bases, with 10 bases separating them. In DNA, the CDR3 is TGTGCCAGCAGCCCCATTCTGATGAACACTGAAGCTTTCTTT. This gives the protein CASSPILMNTEAFF. Variable domain in full (rest from reference TRBV7-6 and TRBJ1-1): GAGVSQSPRYKVTKRGQDVALRCDPISGHVSLYWYRQALGQGPEFLTYFNYEAQQDKSGLPNDRFSAERPEGSISTLTIQRTEQRDSAMYRCASSPILMNTEAFFGQGTRLTVV.

Many counts were recorded for this clonotype. V and J are TRBV6-1 and TRBJ2-5; 7 bases fit TRBD1. V lost 2 bases to trimming and J lost 5 bases; unmatched junction nucleotides: 5. This CDR3 is built from 14 residues. CDR1 and CDR2 from the germline V gene are MNHNS and SASEGT. The CDR3 reads CASSELGQYETQYF. The CDR3 DNA sequence: TGTGCCAGCAGTGAATTGGGACAGTACGAGACCCAGTACTTC.

This clonotype was seen only a few times. In DNA form, the CDR3 reads TGCAGTGCACTAGGGTTTTCGGCTAATTCACCCCTCCACTTT. It codes for CSALGFSANSPLHF. The genes are TRBV20-1 and TRBJ1-6; D not certain. This CDR3 spans 14 amino acids. CDR1 is DFQATT and CDR2 is SNEGSKA in the germline V gene (reference sequence). Trimming left V 6 bases short and J 6 bases short, with 15 bases between.

This clonotype was counted between two and nine times. The gene calls are TRBV15 and TRBJ1-1; D unclear. In germline, CDR1 is LNHNV, CDR2 YYDKDF (reference sequence). The CDR3 is made up of 15 amino acids. Trimming pared 3 bases from V and 1 base from J, leaving 12 bases between. This CDR3 reads CATSSKIRGNTEAFF. CDR3 DNA: TGTGCCACCAGCAGTAAAATTAGAGGGAACACTGAAGCTTTCTTT.

As for this clonotype: A read error may explain this, as a much larger clone is one base away. This is likely a read error, given that the CDR3 carries no conserved phenylalanine or tryptophan at its end. The CDR3 bases are TGTGCCAGCAGGACGATGGGGACAGGATTCTATGGCTACACCTTG. Translating gives CASRTMGTGFYGYTL. The chain links TRBV6-1 to TRBJ1-2; 8 nucleotides match TRBD1. Germline values: CDR1 MNHNS, CDR2 SASEGT. This CDR3 comprises 15 residues. The trim removed 6 bases at V and 4 bases at J, leaving 10 bases unmatched.

The gene calls are TRBV5-1 and TRBJ2-2; TRBD2 agrees at 14 bases. Germline-derived CDR1 and CDR2 are SGHRS and YFSETQ. The length of the CDR3 is 18 residues. Unmatched junction bases numbered 4, after V lost 0 bases and J lost 3 bases. The CDR3 nucleotides read TGCGCCAGCAGCTTGGCGGGACTAGCGGGGGTCCACACCGGGGAGCTGTTTTTT. Translated, it gives CASSLAGLAGVHTGELFF.

The chain has TRBV2 and TRBJ2-7; D not resolved. Germline-derived CDR1 and CDR2 are SNHLY and FYNNEI. V lost 6 bases and J lost 1, with 13 bases in between. The CDR3 has 14 residues. The CDR3 here is CASRKNIQSYEQYF. The DNA of the CDR3 is TGTGCCAGCAGGAAGAATATACAGTCCTACGAGCAGTACTTC.

The chain carries TRBV5-1 and TRBJ1-2; D may be TRBD1 (6 bases). Germline-derived CDR1 and CDR2 are SGHRS and YFSETQ. Trimming took off 3 bases at V and 4 bases at J, with 16 bases between the two ends. The CDR3 length is 15 residues. CDR3 in amino acids: CASSYNGQPSYGYTF. The DNA of the CDR3 is TGCGCCAGCAGCTATAACGGACAGCCAAGCTATGGCTACACCTTC. The full variable domain, completed using reference TRBV5-1 and TRBJ1-2, is KAGVTQTPRYLIKTRGQQVTLSCSPISGHRSVSWYQQTPGQGLQFLFEYFSETQRNKGNFPGRFSGRQFSNSRSEMNVSTLELGDSALYLCASSYNGQPSYGYTFGSGTRLTVV.

This clonotype appeared a single time. The rearrangement joins TRBV28 to TRBJ2-7, with a weak D call TRBD2 (5 bases). The ends were cut back, 8 bases at V and 6 bases at J, with 11 bases in the middle. The CDR3 covers 11 residues. Germline CDR1 MDHEN, CDR2 SYDVKM. The CDR3 nucleotides are TGTGCCAGCCACTCCCGGGGCGAGCAGTACTTC. Its protein product is CASHSRGEQYF.

J is TRBJ2-2 and V is TRBV2, with 7 nucleotides matching TRBD2. The germline V gene has CDR1 SNHLY and CDR2 FYNNEI. The V and J ends lost 5 bases and 0 bases, in that order; junction bases with no gene match: 3. The CDR3 contains 15 residues. In DNA form, the CDR3 reads TGTGCCAGCAGTTGGGACTATTCGAACACCGGGGAGCTGTTTTTT. It specifies CASSWDYSNTGELFF.

The chain combines TRBV19 with TRBJ2-2; D assignment may be TRBD1 or TRBD2 (5 bases each). CDR1 is LNHDA, CDR2 SQIVND, per germline (reference sequence). This CDR3 has 12 amino acids. Trimming removed 8 bases from V and 6 bases from J, with 10 bases in between. The CDR3 DNA reads TGTGCCAGTCGAATGGGGGCCGGGGAGCTGTTTTTT. This translates into CASRMGAGELFF.

This clonotype turned up a few times. The junction departs from the called germline gene at one end, perhaps through a read error. The chain combines TRBV11-2 with TRBJ1-2; 7 bases fit TRBD1. The CDR3 runs to 12 residues. CDR1 is SGHAT and CDR2 is FQNNGV in the germline V gene. In DNA, the CDR3 is TGTGCCAGCAGCTTAGATGGAGGGACAGCTATCTTC. This gives the protein CASSLDGGTAIF.

The rearrangement joins TRBV6-1 to TRBJ2-7; 7 nucleotides match TRBD2. This CDR3 region has 13 residues. From germline, CDR1 is MNHNS and CDR2 SASEGT. V shed 10 bases, J shed 3 bases, and the junction held 9 bases outside the gene matches. The CDR3 sequence: CAISGGRNYEQYF. The CDR3 nucleotides read TGTGCCATTTCGGGGGGTAGGAACTACGAGCAGTACTTC.

The sample holds many counts of this clonotype. The rearrangement uses TRBV28 and TRBJ2-5; TRBD1 matches at 8 bases. CDR1 and CDR2 (germline): MDHEN, SYDVKM. V was clipped by 6 bases and J by 5 bases; unmatched bases: 8. The CDR3 has 14 amino acids. The CDR3, as DNA: TGTGCCAGCAGGGAACCCAGGGGGCGTGAGACCCAGTACTTC. This translates into CASREPRGRETQYF.

The chain is built from TRBV6-5 and TRBJ1-3, with 11 bases that match TRBD1. The CDR3 extends over 17 amino acids. The V gene's germline CDR1 is MNHEY and CDR2 SVGAGI. V lost 6 bases to trimming and J lost 2 bases; unmatched junction nucleotides: 9. The CDR3, as DNA: TGTGCCAGCAGCTATTATGGACAGGGGGCAACTGGAAACACCATATATTTT. Amino acids: CASSYYGQGATGNTIYF.

The V gene is TRBV18, the J gene TRBJ2-7; D gene ambiguous. V gave up 5 bases and J gave up 2 bases, with 13 bases separating them. Germline CDR1 and CDR2: KGHSH and LQKENI. The CDR3 is made up of 14 amino acids. The CDR3, as DNA: TGTGCCAGCTCAAGCTCGACTCCCACCTACGAGCAGTACTTC. Translated, it gives CASSSSTPTYEQYF.

The CDR3: CASSPGQPHYGYTF. For the CDR3, the DNA is TGTGCCAGCAGCCCCGGACAGCCTCACTATGGCTACACCTTC. The gene calls are TRBV12-3 or TRBV12-4 and TRBJ1-2; a weak D match, TRBD1 (6 bases). The CDR3 runs 14 residues. Trimming stripped 6 bases from V and 3 bases from J, with 14 bases between.

This clonotype was counted at least ten times. This chain links TRBV7-2 with TRBJ1-2, with 7 nucleotides matching TRBD1. V dropped 1 base and J dropped 4; count of bases not matched to a gene: 3. CDR1 SGHTA and CDR2 FQGNSA come from the germline V gene. This CDR3 has 14 amino acids. The CDR3 loop reads CASSLEGQFYGYTF. DNA of the CDR3: TGTGCCAGCAGCTTAGAGGGACAGTTCTATGGCTACACCTTC.

Note on this clonotype: A read error is possible here, since a much larger clone lies one base away. The J gene is TRBJ1-2, the V gene TRBV20-1; D gene ambiguous. CDR3 length equals 15 residues. The V gene lost 2 bases and the J gene lost 7 bases, with 20 bases spanning the gap. Per the germline V gene, CDR1 is DFQATT and CDR2 is SNEGSKA (reference sequence). The chain's CDR3 is CSARYPLHRRGGYTF. CDR3 DNA sequence: TGCAGTGCTAGATACCCATTACACCGCCGGGGTGGCTACACCTTC.

This clonotype occurred a few times. The DNA for the CDR3 is TGTGCCAGCTCACCTACAGCTACCTCCTACGAGCAGTACTTC. Amino acids: CASSPTATSYEQYF. The rearrangement joins TRBV18 to TRBJ2-7; no clear D gene. CDR3 size: 14 residues. Germline V lookup: CDR1 KGHSH, CDR2 LQKENI. The germline V and J ends were trimmed by 3 bases and 0 bases, with 9 bases remaining between them. Together with reference TRBV18 and TRBJ2-7, the CDR3 gives the full variable domain: NAGVMQNPRHLVRRRGQEARLRCSPMKGHSHVYWYRQLPEEGLKFMVYLQKENIIDESGMPKERFSAEFPKEGPSILRIQQVVRGDSAAYFCASSPTATSYEQYFGPGTRLTVT.